Detailed here is one T cell receptor (beta chain). Antigen unknown. This CDR3 has 16 amino acids. The ends lost 5 bases at V and 5 bases at J; junction bases unmatched: 10. CDR1 MDHEN and CDR2 SYDVKM come from the germline V gene. The data are from a study of siplizumab effects on memory and regulatory T cells. Study findings and constraints: Siplizumab produced a significant reduction in alloreactive sequences that were traceable to unstimulated CD4+ memory cells. It seemed that naive T cells were more diverse than memory cells and were major contributors to the alloresponse. Where siplizumab was present, mappable alloreactive CD4+ clones averaged about 65% Treg-derived, compared with roughly 30% in controls.

Sequenced by immunoSEQ multiplex PCR; TCRdb stores in-frame clones only, minus some. Among about 46,000 clones listed, roughly 93% were seen once. V and J are TRBV28 and TRBJ2-7; 12 bases are a match to TRBD2. The TCR originated in a human donor in good health. Sequenced sample: CD8+ T cells sorted from blood. CDR3 region: CASSRRSTSGRDEQYF. CDR3 coding DNA: TGTGCCAGCAGTCGCCGCTCGACTAGCGGGAGAGACGAGCAGTACTTC.